These 15 T cell receptor beta chains share one sample of origin, sequenced in a study of T cells in Graves' hyperthyroidism and ophthalmopathy. Researchers amplified the TCR beta CDR3 regions from RNA transcripts. The HTBI primer set served for first-round RT-PCR of the TCR CDR3. MiXCR, run by TCRdb on the multiplex PCR reads, gives a single entry per CDR3 protein. This table has 110,000 to 150,000 distinct CDR3 sequences, 22% appearing once. The specimen was blood. The receptors shown here come from a woman between 45 and 60 years old with Graves' hyperthyroidism that later progressed to Graves' ophthalmopathy.

This clonotype occurred many times. CDR3 nucleotides: TGTGCCAGCAGCCAGCTCGGGACTAGCGGGGTCTACAATGAGCAGTTCTTC. Amino acids: CASSQLGTSGVYNEQFF. This chain joins TRBV3-1 and TRBJ2-1, with 13 bases lining up with TRBD2. Germline-derived CDR1 and CDR2 are LGHDT and YNNKEL (reference sequence). V lost 3 bases and J lost 3; bases outside the gene matches: 5. This CDR3 has 17 residues.

This clonotype was seen ten or more times. The chain couples TRBV14 to TRBJ2-7, with TRBD1 matching 10 bases. The CDR3 is made up of 14 amino acids. V was pared by 3 bases and J by 5 bases, with 4 bases of the junction left unmatched. Germline CDR1 reads SGHDN; CDR2 reads FVKESK. The CDR3 is CASSHRDRGHEQYF. CDR3 nucleotide sequence: TGTGCCAGCAGCCACCGGGACAGGGGACACGAGCAGTACTTC. Based on the CDR3 plus reference TRBV14 and TRBJ2-7, the full variable domain is EAGVTQFPSHSVIEKGQTVTLRCDPISGHDNLYWYRRVMGKEIKFLLHFVKESKQDESGMPNNRFLAERTGGTYSTLKVQPAELEDSGVYFCASSHRDRGHEQYFGPGTRLTVT.

This clonotype was seen many times. The gene calls are TRBV30 and TRBJ2-7, with D possibly called TRBD1 or TRBD2 (6 bases each). The CDR3 is 14 residues long. Trimming took 1 base from V and 4 from J, leaving 14 bases between them. Germline V gene data show CDR1 as GTSNPN and CDR2 as SVGIG (reference sequence). DNA of the CDR3: TGTGCCTGGAGTGGAAGGGGGGCTGGTTACGAGCAGTACTTC. Encoded protein: CAWSGRGAGYEQYF.

This clonotype was observed at least ten times. J is TRBJ2-7 and V is TRBV6-1; 7 nucleotides agree with TRBD2. J lost 3 bases, V lost 6 bases, and 11 bases had no gene match. The CDR3 spans 15 residues. Germline V lookup: CDR1 MNHNS, CDR2 SASEGT. The CDR3 is CASSPMAGVFYEQYF. The DNA of the CDR3 is TGTGCCAGCAGCCCCATGGCGGGAGTTTTCTACGAGCAGTACTTC.

The chain employs TRBV12-5 and TRBJ1-2, with TRBD1 matching over 8 bases. This CDR3 contains 18 residues. Trimming removed 0 bases from V and 4 bases from J; junction bases left unmatched: 13. Looked up from germline, CDR1 is LGHNT and CDR2 is FRNRAP. DNA for the CDR3: TGTGCTAGTGGTTTGGTACTGGCAGGGGGCAGGCTATTCTATGGCTACACCTTC. This gives the protein CASGLVLAGGRLFYGYTF.

Only a few counts were recorded for this clonotype. V gene TRBV9 combines with J gene TRBJ2-1; 9 nucleotides agree with TRBD1. Germline assignment: CDR1 SGDLS and CDR2 YYNGEE. The CDR3 runs to 16 residues. J gave up 5 bases and V 4 bases, and 10 bases lay outside the gene matches. The CDR3 coding sequence is TGTGCCAGCAGCAGGGCCCCACAGGGGGCTAACAATGAGCAGTTCTTC. Its translation is CASSRAPQGANNEQFF.

This clonotype was detected a few times. The V call is TRBV29-1, the J call TRBJ2-3; D ambiguous. The CDR3 runs 11 residues. The germline CDR1 and CDR2 sequences are SQVTM and ANQGSEA. Trimming stripped 4 bases from V and 4 bases from J, with 6 bases between. This chain's CDR3 is CSVAGSDTQYF. The DNA of the CDR3 is TGCAGCGTTGCCGGGTCAGATACGCAGTATTTT.

This sequence joins TRBV11-3 and TRBJ2-1; possibly TRBD1 for D (6 bases). There are 15 residues in the CDR3. CDR1 and CDR2 from the germline V gene are SGHNT and YENEEA. Trimming took 5 bases from V and 8 from J, leaving 19 bases between them. Here the CDR3 DNA reads TGTGCCAGCAGCCCGACCAGCCCAGGGGCCCATGAGCAGTTCTTC. Amino acids: CASSPTSPGAHEQFF.

The J gene is TRBJ2-5, the V gene TRBV29-1, with 10 bases identical to TRBD2. The V segment lost 6 bases and the J segment 4 bases; nucleotides outside the gene matches: 2. Germline V lookup: CDR1 SQVTM, CDR2 ANQGSEA. The CDR3 is 12 residues long. The CDR3 bases are TGCAGCGTACCTAGCGGGAGAGAGACCCAGTACTTC. Translated, it gives CSVPSGRETQYF.

This clonotype was detected ten times or more. The chain uses TRBV3-1 and TRBJ2-3, with 10 nucleotides matching TRBD2. Germline V gene lookup returns CDR1 LGHDT and CDR2 YNNKEL (reference sequence). The CDR3 consists of 14 residues. J lost 4 bases, V lost 7 bases, and 5 bases had no gene match. CDR3 in amino acids: CASNPGLASDTQYF. The CDR3 DNA is TGTGCCAGCAATCCGGGACTAGCGTCAGATACGCAGTATTTT.

At least ten counts were recorded for this clonotype. This chain connects TRBV4-1 to TRBJ2-3; tentative D call: TRBD2 (7 bases). V was trimmed by 2 bases and J by 5 bases, leaving 14 bases between them. CDR3 length: 15 residues. The germline gives CDR1 MGHRA, CDR2 YSYEKL. The CDR3 is CASSQLRGGGDTQYF. The CDR3 DNA follows: TGCGCCAGCAGCCAATTACGCGGGGGCGGAGATACGCAGTATTTT.

This clonotype was found many times. This sequence joins TRBV7-9 and TRBJ2-7; 10 bases are shared with TRBD1. Germline V gives CDR1 SEHNR, CDR2 FQNEAQ (reference sequence). V gave up 5 bases and J gave up 3 bases; unmatched junction bases: 7. CDR3 length equals 15 residues. CDR3 sequence: CASSHGQGDVYEQYF. The CDR3 DNA reads as TGTGCCAGCAGCCACGGACAGGGGGACGTCTACGAGCAGTACTTC.

There are many counts of this clonotype. The V call is TRBV2, the J call TRBJ1-6, with TRBD1 identical over 9 bases. The V gene end was trimmed by 5 bases and the J gene end by 4 bases; junction bases not matched to a gene: 6. In germline, CDR1 is SNHLY, CDR2 FYNNEI. This CDR3 spans 16 amino acids. The CDR3 sequence is CASSRQGDSYNSPLHF. CDR3 coding DNA: TGTGCCAGCAGTAGACAGGGGGATTCGTATAATTCACCCCTCCACTTT.

This clonotype occurred many times. J is TRBJ2-3 and V is TRBV18; 8 bases map to TRBD1. Trimming at V came to 1 base and at J to 3 bases, leaving 3 bases not matched to a gene. The V gene's germline CDR1 is KGHSH and CDR2 LQKENI. This CDR3 spans 15 amino acids. CDR3 in DNA: TGTGCCAGCTCACCACATAACAGGGGGACAGATACGCAGTATTTT. Translation gives CASSPHNRGTDTQYF.

At least ten counts were recorded for this clonotype. V gene TRBV28 combines with J gene TRBJ2-3; maybe TRBD2 (6 bases). From germline, CDR1 is MDHEN and CDR2 SYDVKM. This CDR3 is 17 amino acids long. V dropped 5 bases and J dropped 6 bases, with 24 bases sitting between them. The CDR3 bases are TGTGCCAGCAGTCCACCGCGACTAGAAGTACGGAGGGATACGCAGTATTTT. Translation gives CASSPPRLEVRRDTQYF.